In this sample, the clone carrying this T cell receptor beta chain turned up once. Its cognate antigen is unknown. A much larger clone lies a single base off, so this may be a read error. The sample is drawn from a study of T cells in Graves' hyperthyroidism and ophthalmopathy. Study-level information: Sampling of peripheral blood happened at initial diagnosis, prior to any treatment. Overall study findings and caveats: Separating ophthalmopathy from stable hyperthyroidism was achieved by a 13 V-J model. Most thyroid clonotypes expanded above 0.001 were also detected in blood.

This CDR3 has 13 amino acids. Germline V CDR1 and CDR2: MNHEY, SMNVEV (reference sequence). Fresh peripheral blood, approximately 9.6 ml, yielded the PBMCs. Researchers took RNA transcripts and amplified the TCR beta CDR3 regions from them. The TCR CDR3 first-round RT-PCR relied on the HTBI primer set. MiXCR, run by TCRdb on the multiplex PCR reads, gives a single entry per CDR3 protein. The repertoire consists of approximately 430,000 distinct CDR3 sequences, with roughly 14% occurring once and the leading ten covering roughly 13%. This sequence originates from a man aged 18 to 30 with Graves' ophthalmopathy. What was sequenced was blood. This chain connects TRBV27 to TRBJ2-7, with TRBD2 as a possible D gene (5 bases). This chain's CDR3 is CAGSSLTRNEQYF. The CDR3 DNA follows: TGTGCCGGCAGTTCCCTCACTAGGAACGAGCAGTACTTC.